This is a list of T cell receptor beta chains from one sample in a study of blood T cell repertoires in COVID-19. Clones were sequenced by immunoSEQ multiplex PCR, and TCRdb holds only the in-frame ones, with some missing. The sample carries some 110,000 clones, 70% to 85% recorded once. Sequences were obtained from peripheral blood. The receptor source for this set is a man aged 65 to 85 with active or convalescent COVID-19. The CDR3 runs from the conserved cysteine through the conserved F or W. Fields, in order: J gene, clone size, D gene, V gene, CDR3 protein, CDR3 DNA. D genes are given only for firm matches. Not every row has a clone size; where given, it reads once, few, many or a size class.

TRBJ1-2 | . | TRBD1 | TRBV2 | CASSLSHNRGGYTF | TGTGCCAGCAGTCTATCTCACAACAGGGGTGGCTACACCTTC
TRBJ2-5 | . | . | TRBV9 | CASSQTSERGETQYF | TGTGCCAGCAGCCAAACGAGCGAGAGGGGGGAGACCCAGTACTTC
TRBJ2-1 | . | TRBD1 | TRBV25-1 | CASSEGGQYNEQFF | TGTGCCAGCAGTGAAGGGGGACAGTACAATGAGCAGTTCTTC
TRBJ1-1 | . | . | TRBV4-3 | CASSQDTGGTEAFF | TGCGCCAGCAGCCAAGATACGGGGGGCACTGAAGCTTTCTTT
TRBJ2-7 | few | . | TRBV18 | CASSTGGSSYEQYF | TGTGCCAGCTCGACCGGTGGGAGCTCCTACGAGCAGTACTTC
TRBJ1-2 | . | TRBD1 | TRBV5-1 | CASSLGATGEGGYTF | TGCGCCAGCAGCTTGGGGGCCACAGGGGAAGGTGGCTACACCTTC
TRBJ1-1 | . | . | TRBV5-5 | CASSLAGLSEAFF | TGTGCCAGCAGCTTGGCAGGGCTGAGTGAAGCTTTCTTT
TRBJ2-5 | . | . | TRBV7-9 | CASSYSHLLTGHSQYF | TGTGCCAGCAGCTACTCCCACCTCCTTACAGGGCATTCCCAGTACTTC
TRBJ1-4 | . | TRBD1 | TRBV29-1 | CSVAADRASEKLFF | TGCAGCGTTGCAGCAGACAGGGCATCCGAAAAACTGTTTTTT
TRBJ2-7 | . | TRBD1 | TRBV7-2 | CASSRGTGYYEQYF | TGTGCCAGCAGCCGCGGGACAGGATATTACGAGCAGTACTTC
TRBJ2-1 | . | TRBD2 | TRBV5-1 | CASSLGGSLLGNEQFF | TGCGCCAGCAGCTTGGGCGGGAGTTTGCTTGGGAATGAGCAGTTCTTC
TRBJ2-5 | . | TRBD2 | TRBV2 | CASSLSGRGKETQYF | TGTGCCAGCAGTCTCAGCGGGAGGGGGAAAGAGACCCAGTACTTC
TRBJ2-3 | . | TRBD2 | TRBV20-1 | CSASLSGGVSDTQYF | TGCAGTGCTAGTCTTAGCGGGGGGGTATCAGATACGCAGTATTTT
TRBJ2-1 | . | TRBD1 | TRBV7-8 | CASSLERWTGYNEQFF | TGTGCCAGCAGCTTAGAACGTTGGACAGGGTACAATGAGCAGTTCTTC
TRBJ2-1 | . | . | TRBV12-3/TRBV12-4 | CASRHPNRVQFF | TGTGCCAGCAGACACCCGAACAGGGTGCAGTTCTTC
TRBJ2-7 | . | . | TRBV5-1 | CASSLRRGSSYEQYF | TGCGCCAGCAGCTTGAGGAGAGGGAGCTCCTACGAGCAGTACTTC